A single sample is the source of the 32 T cell receptor beta chains below, sequenced in a study of T cell responses to AZD1222 COVID-19 vaccine. Sequencing was performed with immunoSEQ multiplex PCR; in TCRdb, only in-frame clones are kept and a portion is missing. The data show about 73,000 clones, approximately 87% seen once. The sequencing here drew on peripheral blood, taken 28 days after the second AZD1222 dose. Receptor source: an adult who received the AZD1222 COVID-19 vaccine.

The chain couples TRBV6-2 or TRBV6-3 to TRBJ2-5; the D is unclear. Germline loops: CDR1 MNHEY, CDR2 SVGEGT. The CDR3 totals 13 residues. V dropped 0 bases and J dropped 1 base, with 3 bases sitting between them. CDR3 in amino acids: CASSYSVQETQYF. The CDR3, as DNA: TGTGCCAGCAGTTACTCGGTCCAAGAGACCCAGTACTTC.

The V and J genes are TRBV28 and TRBJ1-5; D unresolved. V was clipped by 3 bases and J by 2 bases, with 11 bases between them. The length of the CDR3 is 15 residues. CDR1 is MDHEN and CDR2 is SYDVKM in the germline V gene. The CDR3 sequence is CASSFGVSRNQPQHF. As DNA, the CDR3 is TGTGCCAGCAGTTTTGGGGTTTCACGCAATCAGCCCCAGCATTTT. The entire variable domain, with the rest obtained from reference TRBV28 and TRBJ1-5, is as follows: DVKVTQSSRYLVKRTGEKVFLECVQDMDHENMFWYRQDPGLGLRLIYFSYDVKMKEKGDIPEGYSVSREKKERFSLILESASTNQTSMYLCASSFGVSRNQPQHFGDGTRLSIL.

This chain uses TRBV29-1 with TRBJ2-7; TRBD2 is a possible D gene (6 bases). The V and J ends lost 4 bases and 5 bases respectively, with 12 bases between them. CDR1 and CDR2 from the germline V gene are SQVTM and ANQGSEA. The CDR3 extends over 12 amino acids. In DNA form, the CDR3 reads TGCAGCGTTGGGGACTGGGCCGACGAGCAGTACTTC. This sequence encodes CSVGDWADEQYF.

The chain combines TRBV3-1 (or the pseudogene TRBV3-2) with TRBJ1-2; D gene ambiguous. The CDR3 runs to 16 residues. The V gene's germline CDR1 is LGHDT and CDR2 YNNKEL (reference sequence). V was clipped by 2 bases and J by 4 bases, with 17 bases between them. The CDR3: CASSQLRTSRSYGYTF. CDR3 DNA sequence: TGTGCCAGCAGCCAACTACGGACGAGTAGAAGCTATGGCTACACCTTC.

CDR3 sequence: CSVSRDANYEQYF. CDR3 nucleotide sequence: TGCAGCGTTTCCCGGGACGCCAACTACGAGCAGTACTTC. This rearrangement joins TRBV29-1 to TRBJ2-7; either TRBD1 or TRBD2 may supply D (5 bases each). Looked up from germline, CDR1 is SQVTM and CDR2 is ANQGSEA. The ends were cut back, 5 bases at V and 3 bases at J, with 14 bases in the middle. This CDR3 region has 13 residues.

CDR3 region: CASSLGGGRQYF. The DNA of the CDR3 is TGTGCCAGCAGCTTAGGGGGGGGCCGTCAGTACTTC. V and J are TRBV7-2 and TRBJ2-7; tentatively, D is TRBD2 (7 bases). The ends were cut back, 1 base at V and 10 bases at J, with 11 bases in the middle. CDR1 is SGHTA and CDR2 is FQGNSA in the germline V gene. This CDR3 region has 12 residues.

For this clone: Other DNA sequences from this sample encode an identical CDR3 as well. The V and J genes are TRBV6-5 and TRBJ1-1; TRBD1 might be the D (5 bases). CDR1 and CDR2 (germline): MNHEY, SVGAGI. V was pared by 0 bases and J by 3 bases, with 11 bases between. The CDR3 has 15 amino acids. CDR3 region: CASSYSRRGDTEAFF. The CDR3 DNA reads as TGTGCCAGCAGTTACTCGAGGCGGGGCGACACTGAAGCTTTCTTT.

The chain employs TRBV25-1 and TRBJ2-7, with 8 positions matching TRBD1. CDR3 length equals 15 residues. Germline V gene lookup returns CDR1 MGHDK and CDR2 SYGVNS. Trimming cost V 4 bases and J 2 bases; bases outside gene matches: 7. The CDR3 bases are TGTGCCAGCAGTGGGCGCAAGGACAGGGCCTACGAGCAGTACTTC. Protein product: CASSGRKDRAYEQYF.

This chain links TRBV10-3 with TRBJ1-2; a possible D gene is TRBD1 (6 bases). The CDR3 consists of 12 residues. The germline V gene encodes CDR1 ENHRY and CDR2 SYGVKD. Trimming cost V 7 bases and J 6 bases, with 12 bases left between them. CDR3 amino acids: CAINTGTNGYTF. The CDR3 bases are TGTGCCATCAATACAGGGACTAATGGCTACACCTTC.

V usage is TRBV19 and J usage is TRBJ1-4, with 7 nucleotides matching TRBD1. CDR1 is LNHDA, CDR2 SQIVND, per germline (reference sequence). The CDR3 loop spans 13 amino acids. J gave up 6 bases and V 7 bases, and 5 bases lay outside the gene matches. Here the CDR3 DNA reads TGTGCCAGTAAGGGACAGCTCCATGAAAAACTGTTTTTT. It yields the protein CASKGQLHEKLFF.

The V gene is TRBV2, the J gene TRBJ1-2; no definite D call. The CDR3 runs 13 residues. Per germline, CDR1 SNHLY and CDR2 FYNNEI. The germline V and J ends were trimmed by 6 bases and 8 bases, with 16 bases remaining between them. The CDR3 DNA is TGTGCCAGCAGACAATATGGATGGAGAGGCTACACCTTC. Translating gives CASRQYGWRGYTF.

This sequence joins TRBV18 and TRBJ1-5; D uncertain. V lost 6 bases and J lost 3, with 18 bases in between. Looked up from germline, CDR1 is KGHSH and CDR2 is LQKENI. The CDR3 length is 16 residues. CDR3 nucleotide sequence: TGTGCCAGCTCGCTCGGAAGCGCGATCACCAATCAGCCCCAGCATTTT. Translation gives CASSLGSAITNQPQHF.

The V gene is TRBV28, the J gene TRBJ1-2; a possible D gene is TRBD1 (5 bases). V shed 1 base and J shed 7 bases, with 10 bases lying between them. Germline V gene sequence: CDR1 MDHEN, CDR2 SYDVKM. The CDR3 sequence is 13 residues long. The CDR3 here is CASSLSRALGYTF. DNA for the CDR3: TGTGCCAGCAGTTTATCCAGGGCCCTTGGCTACACCTTC.

The rearrangement links TRBV29-1 to TRBJ1-2, with TRBD1 identical over 7 bases. Germline assignment: CDR1 SQVTM and CDR2 ANQGSEA. The junction had 7 bases not matched to a gene; V was cut back by 3 bases and J by 3 bases. The CDR3 consists of 14 residues. CDR3 DNA: TGCAGCGTTGACCCGACAGGGTGGGACTATGGCTACACCTTC. Translated: CSVDPTGWDYGYTF.

This clone was recorded once. The V and J genes are TRBV6-5 and TRBJ1-2; TRBD1 matches at 8 bases. Germline-derived CDR1 and CDR2 are MNHEY and SVGAGI. CDR3 size: 14 residues. V dropped 2 bases and J dropped 4; count of bases not matched to a gene: 3. CDR3 protein: CASSYQDRGYGYTF. CDR3 in DNA: TGTGCCAGCAGTTACCAAGACAGGGGCTATGGCTACACCTTC.

V is TRBV5-6 and J is TRBJ1-6; perhaps TRBD1 as D (6 bases). The CDR3 is made up of 17 amino acids. V was clipped by 2 bases and J by 6 bases, with 18 bases between them. Germline values: CDR1 SGHDT, CDR2 YYEEEE. The CDR3: CASSLGRHQGSNSPLHF. CDR3 bases: TGTGCCAGCAGCTTAGGGCGGCACCAGGGGAGTAATTCACCCCTCCACTTT.

This clone was picked up one time. This chain links TRBV15 with TRBJ1-5, with 8 bases lining up with TRBD1. This CDR3 has 18 amino acids. CDR1 LNHNV and CDR2 YYDKDF come from the germline V gene (reference sequence). J gave up 7 bases and V 0 bases, and 14 bases lay outside the gene matches. The CDR3 here is CATSRDIWPGGRRQPQHF. Here the CDR3 DNA reads TGTGCCACCAGCAGAGATATATGGCCAGGGGGCCGTCGACAGCCCCAGCATTTT.

The chain employs TRBV9 and TRBJ1-2, with D possibly matching TRBD1 (5 bases). Deletions cut 3 bases from V and 0 bases from J, with 15 bases between. CDR1 and CDR2 (germline): SGDLS, YYNGEE. This CDR3 has 16 amino acids. CDR3 region: CASSAYLRQTNYGYTF. The CDR3 coding sequence is TGTGCCAGCAGCGCATACTTGAGACAGACTAACTATGGCTACACCTTC.

This rearrangement joins TRBV9 to TRBJ1-2; 9 nucleotides align to TRBD1. Germline CDR1 SGDLS, CDR2 YYNGEE. The CDR3 is 15 amino acids. Germline trimming cut 3 bases from V and 2 bases from J; bases unmatched to any gene: 5. The CDR3 nucleotides read TGTGCCAGCAGCGAGGGGGGACAGGGCAACTATGGCTACACCTTC. This gives the protein CASSEGGQGNYGYTF.

V and J are TRBV30 and TRBJ1-2, with D hard to call. The CDR3 is 12 amino acids. V lost 0 bases, J lost 6 bases, and 8 bases lay in between. Germline loops: CDR1 GTSNPN, CDR2 SVGIG (reference sequence). The CDR3 bases are TGTGCCTGGAGTGTCTCCGGGCATGGCTACACCTTC. This gives the protein CAWSVSGHGYTF.

CDR3 loop: CASSLTGDTEAFF. The CDR3 coding sequence is TGTGCCAGCAGTTTAACTGGGGACACTGAAGCTTTCTTT. The chain combines TRBV12-3 or TRBV12-4 with TRBJ1-1; the D is unclear. The CDR3 loop spans 13 amino acids. Trimming removed 2 bases at V and 3 bases at J, with 7 bases between.

The chain has TRBV7-2 and TRBJ2-2; D call uncertain. The CDR3 sequence is 13 residues long. In germline, CDR1 is SGHTA, CDR2 FQGNSA. The V end was cut by 1 base, the J end by 5 bases, with 5 bases between. The DNA for the CDR3 is TGTGCCAGCAGCTTAGAATTAACCGGGGAGCTGTTTTTT. Translating gives CASSLELTGELFF.

The chain is built from TRBV20-1 and TRBJ1-1; D not resolved. CDR1 is DFQATT and CDR2 is SNEGSKA in the germline V gene (reference sequence). The CDR3 loop spans 15 amino acids. V lost 3 bases to trimming and J lost 0 bases, with 14 bases between them. The CDR3 region has the DNA TGCAGTGCTAGTAGAGCCGGAGGCATGAACACTGAAGCTTTCTTT. This sequence encodes CSASRAGGMNTEAFF.

The chain carries TRBV12-3 or TRBV12-4 and TRBJ2-2, with D possibly TRBD2 on 5 matching bases. There are 13 residues in the CDR3. V lost 5 bases and J 8 bases, leaving 12 bases between the germline ends. In DNA, the CDR3 is TGTGCCAGCAGTATACGGAGGATTGGGGAGCTGTTTTTT. It specifies CASSIRRIGELFF.

V gene TRBV7-9 combines with J gene TRBJ1-1, with 8 bases aligning to TRBD1. This CDR3 spans 12 amino acids. From germline, CDR1 is SEHNR and CDR2 FQNEAQ (reference sequence). The J segment lost 11 bases and the V segment lost 0 bases, leaving 2 bases of the junction unmatched. In DNA form, the CDR3 reads TGTGCCAGCAGCTTAGCTAGACAGGGGGCTTTCTTT. Amino acids: CASSLARQGAFF. The full variable domain, its missing parts supplied by reference TRBV7-9 and TRBJ1-1, is DTGVSQNPRHKITKRGQNVTFRCDPISEHNRLYWYRQTLGQGPEFLTYFQNEAQLEKSRLLSDRFSAERPKGSFSTLEIQRTEQGDSAMYLCASSLARQGAFFGQGTRLTVV.

The DNA of the CDR3 is TGTGCCAGCAGCTTAGCCTCGGGGTATGGCTACACCTTC. Protein sequence: CASSLASGYGYTF. The chain is built from TRBV11-2 and TRBJ1-2; D is uncertain. V lost 1 base, J lost 5 bases, and 8 bases lay in between. This CDR3 contains 13 residues. Germline V CDR1 and CDR2: SGHAT, FQNNGV.

This clone was seen a single time. The chain carries TRBV3-1 (or the pseudogene TRBV3-2) and TRBJ1-3, with D hard to call. V was trimmed by 4 bases and J by 4 bases, leaving 14 bases between them. Germline CDR1 is LGHDT and CDR2 is YNNKEL (reference sequence). The CDR3 covers 15 residues. CDR3 nucleotides: TGTGCCAGCAGCCGGCGGAAGGCATCCGGAAACACCATATATTTT. Its translation: CASSRRKASGNTIYF.

This chain joins TRBV7-8 and TRBJ1-1; TRBD1 matches at 8 bases. The CDR3 runs to 15 residues. Germline V CDR1 and CDR2: SGHVS, FQNEAQ. The V gene end was trimmed by 5 bases and the J gene end by 1 base; junction bases not matched to a gene: 6. The CDR3 is CASSGVTGANTEAFF. Here the CDR3 DNA reads TGTGCCAGCAGCGGAGTGACAGGGGCGAACACTGAAGCTTTCTTT.

The chain combines TRBV6-5 with TRBJ2-4; 8 bases align to TRBD2. The CDR3 covers 15 residues. CDR1 MNHEY and CDR2 SVGAGI come from the germline V gene. Trimming took 5 bases from V and 3 from J; bases not matched to a gene: 6. This CDR3 is CASSPGLGVKNIQYF. CDR3 in DNA: TGTGCCAGCAGTCCGGGACTAGGGGTCAAAAACATTCAGTACTTC.

The rearrangement joins TRBV2 to TRBJ1-5; no clear D. The CDR3 totals 14 residues. The V and J ends lost 7 bases and 0 bases respectively, with 10 bases between them. Per the germline V gene, CDR1 is SNHLY and CDR2 is FYNNEI. CDR3 protein: CASTGLYSNQPQHF. The CDR3 DNA follows: TGTGCCAGCACCGGGCTATATAGCAATCAGCCCCAGCATTTT.

This chain joins TRBV7-9 and TRBJ1-1, with unresolved D. With 5 bases removed from V and 5 bases from J, the gap between germline ends came to 21 bases. The CDR3 sequence is 16 residues long. The germline V gene has CDR1 SEHNR and CDR2 FQNEAQ (reference sequence). The CDR3 protein is CASSPPLVGAITEAFF. For the CDR3, the DNA is TGTGCCAGCAGCCCCCCTCTCGTGGGTGCGATTACTGAAGCTTTCTTT. The whole variable domain, remainder taken from reference TRBV7-9 and TRBJ1-1, is DTGVSQNPRHKITKRGQNVTFRCDPISEHNRLYWYRQTLGQGPEFLTYFQNEAQLEKSRLLSDRFSAERPKGSFSTLEIQRTEQGDSAMYLCASSPPLVGAITEAFFGQGTRLTVV.

This clone has only one observation. This chain joins TRBV10-3 and TRBJ1-1, with D hard to call. CDR1 is ENHRY, CDR2 SYGVKD, per germline. Between the trimmed V and J ends, which lost 0 bases and 4 bases, there was a span of 6 bases. The CDR3 totals 13 residues. CDR3 sequence: CAISESSGTEAFF. CDR3 coding DNA: TGTGCCATCAGTGAGTCCAGTGGCACTGAAGCTTTCTTT.